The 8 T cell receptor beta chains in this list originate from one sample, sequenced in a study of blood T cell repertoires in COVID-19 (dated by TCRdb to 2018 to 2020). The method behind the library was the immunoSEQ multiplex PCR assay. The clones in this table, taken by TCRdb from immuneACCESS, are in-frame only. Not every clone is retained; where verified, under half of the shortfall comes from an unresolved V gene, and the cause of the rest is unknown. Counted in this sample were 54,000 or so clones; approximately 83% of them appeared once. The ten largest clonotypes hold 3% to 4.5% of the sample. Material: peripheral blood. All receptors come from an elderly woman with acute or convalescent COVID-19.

CDR3 residues: CAWSVTTGYGYTF. CDR3 DNA sequence: TGTGCCTGGAGTGTAACGACAGGCTATGGCTACACCTTC. The genes are TRBV30 and TRBJ1-2, with a tentative D call TRBD1 (6 bases). V lost 0 bases, J lost 4 bases, and 9 bases lay in between. The CDR3 is 13 amino acids. Germline V gives CDR1 GTSNPN, CDR2 SVGIG (reference sequence).

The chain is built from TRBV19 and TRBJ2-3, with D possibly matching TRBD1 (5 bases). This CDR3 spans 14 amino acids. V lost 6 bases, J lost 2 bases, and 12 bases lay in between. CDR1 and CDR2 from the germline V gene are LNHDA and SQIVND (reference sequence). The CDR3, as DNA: TGTGCCAGTAGGCAGGGTGGGTCCACAGATACGCAGTATTTT. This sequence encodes CASRQGGSTDTQYF.

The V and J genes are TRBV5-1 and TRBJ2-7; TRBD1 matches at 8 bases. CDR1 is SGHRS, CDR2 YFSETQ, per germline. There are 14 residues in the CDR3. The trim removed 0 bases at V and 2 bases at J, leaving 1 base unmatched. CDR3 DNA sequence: TGCGCCAGCAGCTTGGGGACAGGGCCCTACGAGCAGTACTTC. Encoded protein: CASSLGTGPYEQYF.

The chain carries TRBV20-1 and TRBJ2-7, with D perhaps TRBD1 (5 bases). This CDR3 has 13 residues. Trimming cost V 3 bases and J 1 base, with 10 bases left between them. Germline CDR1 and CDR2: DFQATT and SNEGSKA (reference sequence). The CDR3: CSASIGASYEQYF. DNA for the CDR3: TGCAGTGCTAGTATAGGGGCTTCCTACGAGCAGTACTTC.

Written as DNA, the CDR3 is TGTGCCAGCTTAAGACAGGGTCACACAGATACGCAGTATTTT. Its translation is CASLRQGHTDTQYF. The J gene is TRBJ2-3, the V gene TRBV6-4; the match to TRBD1 covers 7 bases. Looked up from germline, CDR1 is MRHNA and CDR2 is SNTAGT. This CDR3 spans 14 amino acids. V shed 8 bases and J 2 bases; nucleotides not matched to a gene: 7.

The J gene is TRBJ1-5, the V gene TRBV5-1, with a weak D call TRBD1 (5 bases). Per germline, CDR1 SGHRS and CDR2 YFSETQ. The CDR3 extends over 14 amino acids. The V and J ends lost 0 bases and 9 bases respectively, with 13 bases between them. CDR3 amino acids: CASSLAGRGGPQHF. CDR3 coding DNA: TGCGCCAGCAGCTTGGCGGGAAGGGGAGGGCCCCAGCATTTT. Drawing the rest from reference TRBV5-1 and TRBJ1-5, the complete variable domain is KAGVTQTPRYLIKTRGQQVTLSCSPISGHRSVSWYQQTPGQGLQFLFEYFSETQRNKGNFPGRFSGRQFSNSRSEMNVSTLELGDSALYLCASSLAGRGGPQHFGDGTRLSIL.

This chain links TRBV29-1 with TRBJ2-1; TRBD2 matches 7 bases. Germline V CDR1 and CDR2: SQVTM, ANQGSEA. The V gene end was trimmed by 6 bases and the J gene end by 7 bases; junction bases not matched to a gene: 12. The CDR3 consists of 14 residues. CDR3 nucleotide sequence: TGCAGCGTGTCCGATAGCGGGCTATTTAATGAGCAGTTCTTC. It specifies CSVSDSGLFNEQFF.

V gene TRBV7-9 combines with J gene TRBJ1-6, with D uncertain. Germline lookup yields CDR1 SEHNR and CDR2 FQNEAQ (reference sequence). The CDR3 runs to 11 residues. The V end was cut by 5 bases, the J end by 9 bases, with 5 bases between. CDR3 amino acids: CASSPSSPLHF. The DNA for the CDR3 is TGTGCCAGCAGCCCCTCTTCACCCCTCCACTTT.